This T cell receptor beta chain was captured by sequencing in a study of T cells after yellow fever vaccination. This clonotype occurred a few times. Its antigen is unidentified. With V trimmed by 1 base and J by 3 bases, 9 bases remained unmatched. The V gene's germline CDR1 is SEHNR and CDR2 FQNEAQ (reference sequence). The CDR3 has 17 residues. Universal primer sites and UMIs were introduced during 5'RACE template-switching synthesis of TCR cDNA. TCRdb reprocessed the 5' RACE reads with MiXCR, giving one entry per CDR3 protein. The profile shows around 110,000 distinct CDR3 sequences, roughly 8.9% of them singletons. Whole-study findings and limits: Of the clonotypes, a small share occurred in both CD4 and CD8 compartments.

The sequence came from a man aged 30-40 years who received the YFV17D yellow fever vaccine. The sequences come from CD8+ T cells sorted from PBMCs, collected 45 days after the yellow fever booster vaccination. This sequence joins TRBV7-9 and TRBJ2-1; 7 nucleotides match TRBD2. The CDR3 DNA follows: TGTGCCAGCAGCTTAGACGGTCCGGGAGGCGACTACAATGAGCAGTTCTTC. It yields the protein CASSLDGPGGDYNEQFF.